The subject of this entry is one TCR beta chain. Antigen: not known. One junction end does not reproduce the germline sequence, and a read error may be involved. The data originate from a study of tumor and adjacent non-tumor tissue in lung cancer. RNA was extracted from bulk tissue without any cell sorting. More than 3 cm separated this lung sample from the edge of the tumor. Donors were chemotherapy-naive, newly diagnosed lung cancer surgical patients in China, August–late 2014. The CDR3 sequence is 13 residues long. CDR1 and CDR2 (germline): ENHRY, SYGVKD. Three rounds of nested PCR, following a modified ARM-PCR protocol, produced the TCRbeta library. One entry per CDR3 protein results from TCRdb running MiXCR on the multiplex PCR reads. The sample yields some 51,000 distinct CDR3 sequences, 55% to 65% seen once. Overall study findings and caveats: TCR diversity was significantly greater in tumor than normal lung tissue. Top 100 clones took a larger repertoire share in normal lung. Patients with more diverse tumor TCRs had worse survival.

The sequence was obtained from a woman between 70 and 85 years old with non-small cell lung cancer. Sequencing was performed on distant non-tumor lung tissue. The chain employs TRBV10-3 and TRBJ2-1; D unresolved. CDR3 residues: CTISELRHNEQFF. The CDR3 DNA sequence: TGTACCATCAGTGAACTCCGTCACAATGAGCAGTTCTTC.